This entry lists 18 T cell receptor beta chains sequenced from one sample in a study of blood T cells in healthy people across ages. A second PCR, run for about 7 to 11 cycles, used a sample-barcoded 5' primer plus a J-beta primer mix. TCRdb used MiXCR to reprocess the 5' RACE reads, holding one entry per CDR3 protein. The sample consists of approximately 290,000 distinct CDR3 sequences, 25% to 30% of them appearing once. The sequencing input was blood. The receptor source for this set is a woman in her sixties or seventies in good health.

The CDR3, as DNA: TGTGCCAGCAGCCGAACGGGACTACCTAACAATGAGCAGTTCTTC. Amino acids: CASSRTGLPNNEQFF. The V and J genes are TRBV7-2 and TRBJ2-7, with 7 bases that match TRBD2. The last part of the DNA fits TRBJ2-1 better; the J call may be wrong. This CDR3 has 15 amino acids. Germline V gene lookup returns CDR1 SGHTA and CDR2 FQGNSA.

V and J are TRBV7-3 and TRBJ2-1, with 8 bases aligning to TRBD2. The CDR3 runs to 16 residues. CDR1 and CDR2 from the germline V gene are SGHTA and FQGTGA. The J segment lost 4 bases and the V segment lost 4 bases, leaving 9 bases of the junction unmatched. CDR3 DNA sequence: TGTGCCAGCAGCTCCAGTAGCGGGACGAGGTACAATGAGCAGTTCTTC. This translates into CASSSSSGTRYNEQFF.

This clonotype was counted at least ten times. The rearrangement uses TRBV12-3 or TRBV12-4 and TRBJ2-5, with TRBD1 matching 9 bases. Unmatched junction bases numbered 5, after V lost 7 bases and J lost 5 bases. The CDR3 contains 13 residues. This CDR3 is CASTRTGEETQYF. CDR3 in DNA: TGTGCCAGCACCCGGACAGGGGAGGAGACCCAGTACTTC.

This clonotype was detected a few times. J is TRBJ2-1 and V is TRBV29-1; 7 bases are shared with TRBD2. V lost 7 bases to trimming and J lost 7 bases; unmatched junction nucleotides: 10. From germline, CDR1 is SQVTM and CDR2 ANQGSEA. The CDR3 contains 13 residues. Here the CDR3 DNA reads TGCAGCGGCGAGCTTACGGGGGGAAATGAGCAGTTCTTC. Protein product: CSGELTGGNEQFF.

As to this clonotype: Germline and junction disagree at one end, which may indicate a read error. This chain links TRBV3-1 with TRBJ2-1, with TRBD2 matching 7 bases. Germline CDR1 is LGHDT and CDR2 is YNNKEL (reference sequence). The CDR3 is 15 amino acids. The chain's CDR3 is CASSHRSSGSDEQFF. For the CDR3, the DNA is TGCGCCAGCAGCCATCGTAGTAGCGGGTCCGATGAGCAGTTCTTC.

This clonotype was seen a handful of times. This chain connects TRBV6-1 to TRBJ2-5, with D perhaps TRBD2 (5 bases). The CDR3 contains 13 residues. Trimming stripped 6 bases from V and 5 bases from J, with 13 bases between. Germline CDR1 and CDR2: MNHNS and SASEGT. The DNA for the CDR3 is TGTGCCAGCAGGAGGGCCCCGACTGAGACCCAGTACTTC. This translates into CASRRAPTETQYF.

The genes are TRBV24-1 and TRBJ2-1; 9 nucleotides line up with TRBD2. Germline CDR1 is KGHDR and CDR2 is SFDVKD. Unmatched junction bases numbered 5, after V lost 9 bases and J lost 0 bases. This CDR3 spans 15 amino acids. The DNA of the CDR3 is TGTGCCACCGATAGCGGGGGCCGCTCCTACAATGAGCAGTTCTTC. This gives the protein CATDSGGRSYNEQFF.

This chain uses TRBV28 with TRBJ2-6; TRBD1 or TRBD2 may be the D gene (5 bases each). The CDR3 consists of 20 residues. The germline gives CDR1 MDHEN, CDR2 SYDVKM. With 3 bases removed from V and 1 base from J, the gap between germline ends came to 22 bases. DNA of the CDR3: TGTGCCAGCAGTTTCGTGGGACGAGCGATGGTCGATTCTGGGGCCAACGTCCTGACTTTC. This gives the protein CASSFVGRAMVDSGANVLTF.

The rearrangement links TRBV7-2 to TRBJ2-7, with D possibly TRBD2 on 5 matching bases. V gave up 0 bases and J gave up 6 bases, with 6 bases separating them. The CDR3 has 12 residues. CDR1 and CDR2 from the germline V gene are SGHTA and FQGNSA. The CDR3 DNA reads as TGTGCCAGCAGCTTAGCTCGGGGCGAGCAGTACTTC. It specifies CASSLARGEQYF.

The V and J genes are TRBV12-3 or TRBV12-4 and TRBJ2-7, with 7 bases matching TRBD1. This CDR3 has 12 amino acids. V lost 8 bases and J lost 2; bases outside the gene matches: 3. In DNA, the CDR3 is TGTGCCAGCCGTACAGGGGCCTACGAGCAGTACTTC. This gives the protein CASRTGAYEQYF.

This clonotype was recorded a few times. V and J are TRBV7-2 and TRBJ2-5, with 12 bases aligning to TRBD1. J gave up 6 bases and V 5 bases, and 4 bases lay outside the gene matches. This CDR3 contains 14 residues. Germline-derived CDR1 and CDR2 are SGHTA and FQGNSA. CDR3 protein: CASSPGQGAKTQYF. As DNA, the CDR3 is TGTGCCAGCAGCCCGGGACAGGGGGCAAAGACCCAGTACTTC. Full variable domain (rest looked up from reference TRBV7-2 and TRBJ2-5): GAGVSQSPSNKVTEKGKDVELRCDPISGHTALYWYRQSLGQGLEFLIYFQGNSAPDKSGLPSDRFSAERTGGSVSTLTIQRTQQEDSAVYLCASSPGQGAKTQYFGPGTRLLVL.

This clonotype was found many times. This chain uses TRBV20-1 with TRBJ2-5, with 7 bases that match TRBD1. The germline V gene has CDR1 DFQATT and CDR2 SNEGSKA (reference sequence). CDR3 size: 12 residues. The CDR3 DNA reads TGCGGGGGACAGCCCGATTTCGAGACCCAGTACTTC. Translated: CGGQPDFETQYF.

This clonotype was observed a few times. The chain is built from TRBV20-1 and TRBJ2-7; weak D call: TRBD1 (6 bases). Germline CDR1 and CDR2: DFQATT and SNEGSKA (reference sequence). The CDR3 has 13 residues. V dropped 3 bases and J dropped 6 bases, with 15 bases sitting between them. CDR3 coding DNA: TGCAGTGCTAGGCTTACAGGGTATGGCGAGCAGTACTTC. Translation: CSARLTGYGEQYF.

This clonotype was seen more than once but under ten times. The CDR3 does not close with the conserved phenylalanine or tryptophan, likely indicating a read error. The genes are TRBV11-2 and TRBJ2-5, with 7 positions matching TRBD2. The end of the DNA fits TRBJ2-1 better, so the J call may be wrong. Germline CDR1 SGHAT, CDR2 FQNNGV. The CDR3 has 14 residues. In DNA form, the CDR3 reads TGTGCCAGCAGCTCGAGCGGGATCTACAATGAGCAGTTCCTC. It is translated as CASSSSGIYNEQFL.

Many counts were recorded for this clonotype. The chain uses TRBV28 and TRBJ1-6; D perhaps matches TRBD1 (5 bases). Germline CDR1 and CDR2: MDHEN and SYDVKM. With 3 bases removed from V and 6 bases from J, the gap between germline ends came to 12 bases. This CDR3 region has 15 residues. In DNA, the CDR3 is TGTGCCAGCAGTTTGCCCCTCGGGGGTAATTCACCCCTCCACTTT. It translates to CASSLPLGGNSPLHF.

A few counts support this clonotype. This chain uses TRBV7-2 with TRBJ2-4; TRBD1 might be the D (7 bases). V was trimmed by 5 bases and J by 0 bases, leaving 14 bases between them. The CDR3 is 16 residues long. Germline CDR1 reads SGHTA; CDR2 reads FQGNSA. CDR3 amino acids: CASSEGAGIAKNIQYF. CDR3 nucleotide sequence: TGTGCCAGCAGCGAGGGGGCGGGAATAGCCAAAAACATTCAGTACTTC.

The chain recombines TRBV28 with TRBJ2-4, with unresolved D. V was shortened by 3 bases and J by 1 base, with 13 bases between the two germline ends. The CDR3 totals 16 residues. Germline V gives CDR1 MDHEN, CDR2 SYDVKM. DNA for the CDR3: TGTGCCAGCAGTTTGAGTCCTCGGCGGGCCAAAAACATTCAGTACTTC. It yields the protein CASSLSPRRAKNIQYF.

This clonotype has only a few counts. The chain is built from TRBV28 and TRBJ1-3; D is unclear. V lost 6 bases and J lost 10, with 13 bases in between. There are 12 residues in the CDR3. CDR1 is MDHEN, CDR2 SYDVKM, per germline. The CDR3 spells CASSTSKATIYF. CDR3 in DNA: TGTGCCAGCAGCACCTCCAAGGCAACCATATATTTT.